Many counts were recorded for the clone carrying this T cell receptor beta chain. Its antigen is still unknown. Amplification from RNA transcripts yielded the TCR beta CDR3 regions. A first-round RT-PCR used HTBI primers, followed by a second-round multiplex PCR. Using its own MiXCR run on the multiplex PCR reads, TCRdb lists one record per CDR3 protein. The table lists approximately 330,000 distinct CDR3 sequences, 15% to 20% of them singletons. The CDR3 covers 16 residues. Trimming removed 3 bases from V and 1 base from J; junction bases left unmatched: 8. Germline CDR1 and CDR2: LGHNT and FRNRAP. These data belong to a study of Graves' ophthalmopathy and Graves' hyperthyroidism. Study results and limitations: Most expanded clonotypes from thyroid (those above 0.001 frequency) were also found in blood.

Ophthalmopathy donors showed moderate-to-severe activity, CAS ≥3, NOSPECS ≥4 and a duration under 3 months. The PBMCs originated from more than 7.5 ml of fresh peripheral blood. The rearrangement uses TRBV12-5 and TRBJ1-1, with 7 bases fitting TRBD1. The clonotype was recovered from an adult man with Graves' ophthalmopathy. The specimen was peripheral blood. In DNA form, the CDR3 reads TGTGCTAGTGGTTTAGGAGGGGGCGGAAGGAACACTGAAGCTTTCTTT. This translates into CASGLGGGGRNTEAFF.